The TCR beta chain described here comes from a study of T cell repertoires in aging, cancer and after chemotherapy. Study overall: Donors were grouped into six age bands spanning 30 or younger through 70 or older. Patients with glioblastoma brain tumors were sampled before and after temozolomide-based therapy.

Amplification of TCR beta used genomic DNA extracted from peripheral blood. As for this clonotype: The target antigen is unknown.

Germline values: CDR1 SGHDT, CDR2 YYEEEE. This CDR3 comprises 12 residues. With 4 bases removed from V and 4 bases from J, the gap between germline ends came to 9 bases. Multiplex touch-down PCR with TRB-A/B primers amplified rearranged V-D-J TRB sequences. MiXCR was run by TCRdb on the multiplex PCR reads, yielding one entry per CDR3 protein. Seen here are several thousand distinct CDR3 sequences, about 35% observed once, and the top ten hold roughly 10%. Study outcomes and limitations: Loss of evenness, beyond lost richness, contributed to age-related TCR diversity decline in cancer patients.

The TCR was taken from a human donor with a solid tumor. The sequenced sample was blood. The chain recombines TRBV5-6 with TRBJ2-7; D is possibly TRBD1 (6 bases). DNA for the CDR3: TGTGCCAGCAGCACTCAGGGGTACGAGCAGTACTTC. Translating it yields CASSTQGYEQYF.